These T cell receptor beta chains were read from a single sample in a study of T cell responses to AZD1222 COVID-19 vaccine. TCRdb's table, derived via immunoSEQ multiplex PCR, lists solely in-frame clones and lacks some. The sample lists more than 250,000 clones, roughly 93% occurring once. This specimen consisted of peripheral blood, obtained on day 0 of AZD1222 vaccination. The receptors were gathered from an adult in good health. The CDR3 runs from the conserved cysteine through the conserved F or W. The D gene is left open where the match is weak. Only part of the rows carry a size: once, few, many, or a class if the clone is expanded.

TRBV5-5	TRBD1	.	TRBJ1-5	TGTGCCAGCAGCATGACAGGGACGAATCAGCCCCAGCATTTT	CASSMTGTNQPQHF
TRBV24-1	TRBD2	.	TRBJ2-2	TGTGCCACCAGTCTGGGTAGCGGGGCCGGGGAGCTGTTTTTT	CATSLGSGAGELFF
TRBV7-9	.	once	TRBJ1-2	TGTGCCAGCAGCTCTCGGAAGGAAGACTATGGCTACACCTTC	CASSSRKEDYGYTF
TRBV28	.	once	TRBJ1-4	TGTGCCAGCCGACGGAGGTCCGGGGAAAAACTGTTTTTT	CASRRRSGEKLFF
TRBV12-3/TRBV12-4	.	.	TRBJ2-5	TGTGCCAGCAGTAAAGGACGAGGAGAGACCCAGTACTTC	CASSKGRGETQYF
TRBV6-5	.	.	TRBJ1-2	TGTGCCAGCAGTTCCGGGGGGGAAAACTATGGCTACACCTTC	CASSSGGENYGYTF
TRBV7-9	.	.	TRBJ1-6	TGTGCCAGCAGCGGTAGTGGATCACCCCTCCACTTT	CASSGSGSPLHF
TRBV5-4	.	.	TRBJ2-7	TGTGCCAGCAGCCTCGAGGGAGGTGCATCGAGAAAGTACTTC	CASSLEGGASRKYF
TRBV4-2	TRBD2	.	TRBJ2-1	TGTGCCAGCAGCCCCGGACTAGCGGGAGGTGGTTCCAATGAGCAGTTCTTC	CASSPGLAGGGSNEQFF
TRBV2	.	.	TRBJ2-3	TGTGCCAGCAGTGAGGAGGTAAAATACACAGATACGCAGTATTTT	CASSEEVKYTDTQYF
TRBV9	TRBD2	.	TRBJ2-2	TGTGCCAGCAGCGTGAGGGGGGGACTAGCAACCGGGGAGCTGTTTTTT	CASSVRGGLATGELFF
TRBV4-1	.	.	TRBJ2-2	TGCGCCAGCAGCCAAGATCCCTTCGAGGGAAAGCTGTTTTTT	CASSQDPFEGKLFF
TRBV19	.	.	TRBJ1-5	TGTGCCAGTAGTATAGGAGGGCCCCAGGCCCAGCATTTT	CASSIGGPQAQHF
TRBV18	TRBD2	.	TRBJ2-3	TGTGCCAGCTCCCCTACTAGCGGGGGGCCAGATACGCAGTATTTT	CASSPTSGGPDTQYF
TRBV4-2	.	.	TRBJ1-5	TGTGCCAGCAGCCAAATCGTGATGGGCAATCAGCCCCAGCATTTT	CASSQIVMGNQPQHF
TRBV28	.	.	TRBJ1-1	TGTGCCAGCAGTCTGGTAGACCGTGGGGGTAGAGCTTTCTTT	CASSLVDRGGRAFF
TRBV7-8	TRBD1	.	TRBJ2-7	TGTGCCAGCAGCTCTTCCGGACAGGGCGAGCAGTACTTC	CASSSSGQGEQYF
TRBV29-1	.	.	TRBJ1-5	TGCAGCGTTGCCGAGAATAGCAATCAGCCCCAGCATTTT	CSVAENSNQPQHF
TRBV5-8	.	.	TRBJ2-2	TGTGCCAGCAGCTACCAGGGCCCCGGGGAGCTGTTTTTT	CASSYQGPGELFF
TRBV30	.	.	TRBJ2-2	TGTGCCTGGAGTGTACCGGGGTTTGGCACCGGGGAGCTGTTTTTT	CAWSVPGFGTGELFF
TRBV4-3	.	.	TRBJ2-2	TGCGCCAGCAGCCAAGATTTAGGGGTCAGGACCGGGGAGCTGTTTTTT	CASSQDLGVRTGELFF
TRBV19	.	.	TRBJ1-2	TGTGCCAGTAGCCCCGATAGGCGACCTAACTATGGCTACACCTTC	CASSPDRRPNYGYTF
TRBV12-3/TRBV12-4	.	few	TRBJ2-7	TGTGCCAGCAGCCCCCGGACGGACGAGCAGTACTTC	CASSPRTDEQYF
TRBV5-6	.	.	TRBJ1-1	TGTGCCAGCCGCTTGCTAAGTGGGAGGAACACTGAAGCTTTCTTT	CASRLLSGRNTEAFF
TRBV11-2	TRBD1	.	TRBJ2-7	TGTGCCAGCAGTGAGGGACAGGGTTACTACGAGCAGTACTTC	CASSEGQGYYEQYF
TRBV18	.	.	TRBJ1-2	TGTGCCAGCTCACCACAAGGACGGATTAACTATGGCTACACCTTC	CASSPQGRINYGYTF
TRBV2	TRBD2	.	TRBJ2-5	TGTGCCAGCAATCGAGCGGGAGGTTACGAGACCCAGTACTTC	CASNRAGGYETQYF
TRBV6-1	TRBD1	.	TRBJ2-1	TGTGCCAGCAGTGAGCAGGGGGCCTGGGATGAGCAGTTCTTC	CASSEQGAWDEQFF
TRBV19	TRBD2	.	TRBJ2-3	TGTGCCAGTAGTATTGGGTCGCGGGGGTCTAGCACAGATACGCAGTATTTT	CASSIGSRGSSTDTQYF
TRBV2	TRBD1	.	TRBJ1-1	TGTGCCAGCAGTGTTACAGGGGGGGGGACTGAAGCTTTCTTT	CASSVTGGGTEAFF
TRBV7-2	.	.	TRBJ2-1	TGTGCCAGCAGCCCCCGCGGAGCTTTATCCTACAATGAGCAGTTCTTC	CASSPRGALSYNEQFF
TRBV5-1	.	.	TRBJ1-1	TGCGCCAGCAGCTTGGGAACACAGAACACTGAAGCTTTCTTT	CASSLGTQNTEAFF
TRBV3-1/TRBV3-2	.	.	TRBJ2-7	TGTGCCAGCAGCCAAGGCTGGGATTGGGAGCAGTACTTC	CASSQGWDWEQYF
TRBV7-3	TRBD2	.	TRBJ2-1	TGTGCCAGCAGCTTACGGGTAGCGGGGGCCCCTAGGGAGCAGTTCTTC	CASSLRVAGAPREQFF
TRBV3-1/TRBV3-2	.	.	TRBJ1-5	TGTGCCAGCAGCCAAACGTCAGGCGATCAGCCCCAGCATTTT	CASSQTSGDQPQHF
TRBV5-1	TRBD1	.	TRBJ2-5	TGCGCCAGCAGCCCACAGGGGGGAGAGACCCAGTACTTC	CASSPQGGETQYF
TRBV6-6	.	once	TRBJ2-1	TGTGCCCCGGAGGATGGCGGGAATCGGAATGAGCAGTTCTTC	CAPEDGGNRNEQFF
TRBV9	.	.	TRBJ2-2	TGTGCCAGCAGCGTAGGAATTACGAACACCGGGGAGCTGTTTTTT	CASSVGITNTGELFF
TRBV12-3/TRBV12-4	.	.	TRBJ2-1	TGTGCCAGCAGTTTAACATATGAGCAGTTCTTC	CASSLTYEQFF
TRBV7-2	.	.	TRBJ1-2	TGTGCCAGCAGCTTCACCAGGGAGGGGTATGGCTACACCTTC	CASSFTREGYGYTF
TRBV6-5	.	.	TRBJ2-7	TGTGCCAGCAACCGGCCCCAGGAGGGCGAGCAGTACTTC	CASNRPQEGEQYF
TRBV4-1	TRBD1	.	TRBJ2-5	TGCGCCAGCAGCCAACGCTCGACAGGGGGGCAAGAGACCCAGTACTTC	CASSQRSTGGQETQYF
TRBV7-6	TRBD1	.	TRBJ1-1	TGTGCCAGCAGCCCCGGGACAGGGTACGCTGAAGCTTTCTTT	CASSPGTGYAEAFF
TRBV2	TRBD2	.	TRBJ2-1	TGTGCCAGCACCTCCGGCGGGGGATACAATGAGCAGTTCTTC	CASTSGGGYNEQFF
TRBV19	TRBD2	.	TRBJ2-7	TGTGCCAGTAGTGTTAGCGGGAGCTCCTACGAGCAGTACTTC	CASSVSGSSYEQYF
TRBV6-5	.	.	TRBJ2-3	TGTGCCAGCAGTTACGGGACCGAGAGCACAGATACGCAGTATTTT	CASSYGTESTDTQYF
TRBV2	.	.	TRBJ2-1	TGTGCCAGCAGTGAACTGCCCTACAATGAGCAGTTCTTC	CASSELPYNEQFF
TRBV24-1	TRBD1	.	TRBJ2-1	TGTGCCACCAGTGATCCGACGACAGGGCGAACCTCCTACAATGAGCAGTTCTTC	CATSDPTTGRTSYNEQFF
TRBV19	.	.	TRBJ2-4	TGTGCCAGCGGTACAGGGAACATTCAGTACTTC	CASGTGNIQYF
TRBV19	.	.	TRBJ1-6	TGTGCCAGTAGTATACCGGGTACACTTAATTCACCCCTCCACTTT	CASSIPGTLNSPLHF
TRBV4-2	TRBD1	.	TRBJ2-3	TGTGCCAGCAGCCAAACAGGGGGCAGCACAGATACGCAGTATTTT	CASSQTGGSTDTQYF
TRBV5-6	TRBD1	.	TRBJ1-1	TGTGCCAGCAGCTTCGACAGGGGGCGAAACACTGAAGCTTTCTTT	CASSFDRGRNTEAFF
TRBV5-1	.	.	TRBJ1-1	TGCGCCAGCAGCTTGCCTCAGGGTGGGACTGAAGCTTTCTTT	CASSLPQGGTEAFF
TRBV9	TRBD1	once	TRBJ1-2	TGTGCCAGCAGCGATGGACAGGGAGGGGCCTATGGCTACACCTTC	CASSDGQGGAYGYTF
TRBV9	.	.	TRBJ2-5	TGTGCCAGCAGCGTAGCCTCAGGGCCCGAGACCCAGTACTTC	CASSVASGPETQYF